A selection of T cell receptor beta chains follows, all from one sample in a study of T cell responses to AZD1222 COVID-19 vaccine. The protocol was immunoSEQ multiplex PCR, while the TCRdb copy is restricted to in-frame clones and leaves out a portion. Found here are approximately 300,000 clones, almost 95% of them singletons; the top ten hold approximately 0.52%. The sample was peripheral blood, taken 28 days after the second AZD1222 dose. Receptors were obtained from an adult who received the AZD1222 COVID-19 vaccine. CDR3s include the opening cysteine and the closing phenylalanine or tryptophan. A D gene is named only where the DNA matches it firmly. Some rows have no size entry. The others give once, few or many, or a class for an expanded clone.

- TRBJ1-3 - TRBV6-5 TGTGCCAGCAGACGGACAGCCTCTGGAAACACCATATATTTT CASRRTASGNTIYF
once TRBJ1-5 - TRBV28 TGTGCCAGCAGTGTTGGGGGAAGTCAGCCCCAGCATTTT CASSVGGSQPQHF
- TRBJ2-2 - TRBV5-1 TGCGCCAGCAGCTTGTTCCGCGGAGTTTCCACCGGGGAGCTGTTTTTT CASSLFRGVSTGELFF
- TRBJ1-2 - TRBV18 TGTGCCAGCTCACCACCGGGCCGTCCTAACTATGGCTACACCTTC CASSPPGRPNYGYTF
- TRBJ1-1 TRBD1 TRBV6-5 TGTGCCAGCAGTCTCCAACAGGGGCTGTCTGAAGCTTTCTTT CASSLQQGLSEAFF
- TRBJ1-1 - TRBV3-1/TRBV3-2 TGTGCCAGCAGCCAGGGCCACCTGGGAACTGAAGCTTTCTTT CASSQGHLGTEAFF
once TRBJ1-1 - TRBV10-2 TGCGCCAGCGGGGGGTACCTGAACACTGAAGCTTTCTTT CASGGYLNTEAFF
- TRBJ2-1 - TRBV3-1/TRBV3-2 TGTGCCAGCAGCCAAGATGGTCGAGGGCCGAGGGGTGAGCAGTTCTTC CASSQDGRGPRGEQFF
- TRBJ2-7 TRBD1 TRBV27 TGTGCCAGCAGTCCATGGGACAGTTCGGAAGAGCAGTACTTC CASSPWDSSEEQYF
- TRBJ2-7 - TRBV6-1 TGTGCCAGCAGTGATTCGGTGTACGAGCAGTACTTC CASSDSVYEQYF
- TRBJ2-2 TRBD2 TRBV24-1 TGTGCCACCAGTGATCCGGGCTCGAGCGGGGGGAACACCGGGGAGCTGTTTTTT CATSDPGSSGGNTGELFF
once TRBJ1-5 - TRBV20-1 TGCAGTGCTAGTGTCCTCAATCAGCCCCAGCATTTT CSASVLNQPQHF
- TRBJ1-1 - TRBV28 TGTGCCATGACGACAGGATTGAACACTGAAGCTTTCTTT CAMTTGLNTEAFF
- TRBJ2-3 - TRBV7-9 TGTGCCAGCAGCTTAGCCCCCCTTTCGGCAGGGGTGACGACAGATACGCAGTATTTT CASSLAPLSAGVTTDTQYF
- TRBJ2-3 TRBD2 TRBV5-1 TGCGCCAGCAGCTTGGGGATAGCGGGGCCCACAGATACGCAGTATTTT CASSLGIAGPTDTQYF
- TRBJ2-7 - TRBV5-6 TGTGCCAGCAGCTTCCGAGGAGGCTCCTACGAGCAGTACTTC CASSFRGGSYEQYF
- TRBJ2-2 TRBD2 TRBV4-2 TGTGCCAGCAGCCCCTCTGGGGCTAGCGGGAGGACCGGGGAGCTGTTTTTT CASSPSGASGRTGELFF
- TRBJ1-1 - TRBV7-2 TGTGCCAGCAGCTTAGCGCGTACCGCTGAAGCTTTCTTT CASSLARTAEAFF
- TRBJ2-7 - TRBV2 TGTGCCAGCAGTGGGGCGCGGGGCTCCTACGAGCAGTACTTC CASSGARGSYEQYF
- TRBJ2-1 TRBD2 TRBV3-1/TRBV3-2 TGTGCCAGCAGCCGACTAGCGGGAGTAAATGAGCAGTTCTTC CASSRLAGVNEQFF
- TRBJ2-1 - TRBV27 TGTGCCAGCAGTCCAAGCTACAATGAGCAGTTCTTC CASSPSYNEQFF
- TRBJ2-1 - TRBV19 TGTGCCAGTACCCCCACTTTCAGGGTCAGTGAGCAGTTCTTC CASTPTFRVSEQFF
- TRBJ2-7 - TRBV3-1/TRBV3-2 TGTGCCAGCAGCCCCCCCGGGCCTTCCTACGAGCAGTACTTC CASSPPGPSYEQYF
- TRBJ2-3 - TRBV2 TGTGCCAGCAGTGAGAACTCACCAAGCACAGATACGCAGTATTTT CASSENSPSTDTQYF
- TRBJ1-2 - TRBV4-3 TGCGCCAGCAGCCAAGCCAAGGGGCTCCCGGGAGGCTACACCTTC CASSQAKGLPGGYTF
- TRBJ1-2 - TRBV28 TGTGCCAGCAGAGGGCCGGGGCAATACTATGGCTACACCTTC CASRGPGQYYGYTF
- TRBJ2-7 - TRBV3-1/TRBV3-2 TGTGCCAGCAGCCCAAGAGGAGCGAGTTACGAGCAGTACTTC CASSPRGASYEQYF
- TRBJ1-2 - TRBV2 TGTGCCAGCAGCCCAGCCTCTCTAAGCTACACCTTC CASSPASLSYTF
few TRBJ2-2 - TRBV5-5 TGTGCCAGCAGCTTGGGGCTCGGGGAGCTGTTTTTT CASSLGLGELFF
- TRBJ2-2 TRBD1 TRBV7-6 TGTGCCAGCAGCCAGGGACAGGGGATACTAGCAGCCGGGGAGCTGTTTTTT CASSQGQGILAAGELFF
- TRBJ1-1 - TRBV15 TGTGCCACCAGCATTGGGGGAACTGAAGCTTTCTTT CATSIGGTEAFF
- TRBJ2-1 - TRBV29-1 TGCAGCGTACCCTCCGGGACCAGCCCCTACAATGAGCAGTTCTTC CSVPSGTSPYNEQFF
- TRBJ2-3 - TRBV4-1 TGCGCCAGCAGCCAAGCACCAAGCACAGATACGCAGTATTTT CASSQAPSTDTQYF
- TRBJ1-6 - TRBV7-8 TGTGCCAGCAGCAATGGGGTAGAGTACGTTTTTGATTCACCCCTCCACTTT CASSNGVEYVFDSPLHF
- TRBJ2-1 - TRBV5-1 TGCGCCAGCAGCTTGGAGGCGGTGAGCTACAATGAGCAGTTCTTC CASSLEAVSYNEQFF
- TRBJ2-1 TRBD1 TRBV25-1 TGTGCCAGCAGTGGGAGGACAGGGGGCTTCTACAATGAGCAGTTCTTC CASSGRTGGFYNEQFF
few TRBJ1-4 - TRBV20-1 TGCAGTGCTAGAGTCGGGGAAAAACTGTTTTTT CSARVGEKLFF
few TRBJ1-2 TRBD1 TRBV28 TGTGCCAGCAGCGCACCGGGGACAGGGGGCTACTATGGCTACACCTTC CASSAPGTGGYYGYTF
once TRBJ1-5 - TRBV15 TGTGCCACCAGCAGAGATGAAGGGCTTTATACTTCAGGTAGCAATCAGCCCCAGCATTTT CATSRDEGLYTSGSNQPQHF
- TRBJ2-2 - TRBV19 TGTGCCAGTAGTCTACGTCGAGGGGACACCGGGGAGCTGTTTTTT CASSLRRGDTGELFF
- TRBJ2-1 - TRBV6-4 TGTGCCAGCAGTCCCCTGGCAGGTCCCAATGAGCAGTTCTTC CASSPLAGPNEQFF
- TRBJ1-6 - TRBV4-1 TGCGCCAGCAGCACCCGGACAGCGAGGGGCTCCTATAATTCACCCCTCCACTTT CASSTRTARGSYNSPLHF
- TRBJ2-2 - TRBV2 TGTGCCAGCACAAGGGTACCCACCGGGGAGCTGTTTTTT CASTRVPTGELFF
- TRBJ1-1 - TRBV18 TGTGCCAGCTCGCCGGGTCCCCAAAGGACTGAAGCTTTCTTT CASSPGPQRTEAFF
once TRBJ2-7 - TRBV28 TGTGCCAGCAGTTCGCGACAGCCCAACTACGAGCAGTACTTC CASSSRQPNYEQYF
- TRBJ2-2 TRBD1 TRBV18 TGTGCCAGCTCACCAACTCCAGGGGGCTCTAACACCGGGGAGCTGTTTTTT CASSPTPGGSNTGELFF
- TRBJ2-1 TRBD2 TRBV25-1 TGTGCCAGCAGTGAATGGGTGGGGGCTAGCGGGGACAATGAGCAGTTCTTC CASSEWVGASGDNEQFF
once TRBJ1-1 - TRBV7-2 TGTGCCAGCAGCCCGACAGTAAACACTGAAGCTTTCTTT CASSPTVNTEAFF
- TRBJ1-6 - TRBV5-4 TGTGCCAGCAGCCTGCATGGGGGGGCGGATCTTAATTCACCCCTCCACTTT CASSLHGGADLNSPLHF
- TRBJ2-7 - TRBV5-1 TGCGCCAGCAGCTTTGACACCGACTACGAGCAGTACTTC CASSFDTDYEQYF
- TRBJ1-2 - TRBV29-1 TGCAGCGTCTCGGACAGTCATGGCTACACCTTC CSVSDSHGYTF
- TRBJ2-2 - TRBV10-3 TGTGCCATCACTGGGGGCGGAAAAAAAACCGGGGAGCTGTTTTTT CAITGGGKKTGELFF
- TRBJ2-2 TRBD2 TRBV19 TGTGCCAGTACCCCTACTAGCGGGAGGGACTGGGAGCTGTTTTTT CASTPTSGRDWELFF
once TRBJ2-2 TRBD2 TRBV4-1 TGCGCCAGCAGCCCGACTAGCGGGGGCACCGGGGAGCTGTTTTTT CASSPTSGGTGELFF
once TRBJ1-5 - TRBV2 TGTGCCAGCAGTGAGGCGGTTTCTTATAGCAATCAGCCCCAGCATTTT CASSEAVSYSNQPQHF